The clone carrying this TCR beta chain was seen a few times. Its target is not known. Assay: immunoSEQ multiplex PCR; the TCRdb copy retains only in-frame clones and omits some. Of around 20,000 clones in the sample, 60% to 80% were seen once. CD4+ or CD8+ T cells were sorted as naive CD45RA+ or memory CD45RO+. Trimming stripped 6 bases from V and 9 bases from J, with 12 bases between. Germline-derived CDR1 and CDR2 are MNHEY and SMNVEV (reference sequence). This CDR3 spans 13 amino acids. The data originate from a study of regulatory dendritic cells for organ transplantation. General study findings and limits: Among resting subsets, memory CD8+ cells contained the most alloreactive clonotypes. Mature dendritic cells appeared to drive more memory CD8+ clonal expansion than regulatory ones.

This TCR was sampled from a human donor in good health. What was sequenced was memory CD4+ T cells from blood. The subset denotes: CD45RO+ memory T cells. V is TRBV27 and J is TRBJ1-6; tentative D call: TRBD1 (5 bases). In nucleotides, the CDR3 is TGTGCCAGCAGCAGGGATAAGGTTTCACCCCTCCACTTT. The encoded protein is CASSRDKVSPLHF.